This T cell receptor beta chain derives from a study of PD-1 blockade in classical Hodgkin lymphoma. Documented time point: cycle 4 day 1 (C4D1), after five to seven weeks of nivolumab. All trial patients relapsed after autologous stem cell transplantation. As to this clone: Given a much more abundant clone one base away, this may be a read error.

Sequencing was performed with immunoSEQ multiplex PCR; in TCRdb, only in-frame clones are kept and a portion is missing. The data contain about 41,000 clones, around 74% of them singletons. This CDR3 contains 13 residues. The germline V gene has CDR1 SGHNT and CDR2 YENEEA. Trimming removed 4 bases at V and 0 bases at J, with 4 bases between. This sequence joins TRBV11-3 and TRBJ2-1, with unresolved D. This clonotype was sampled from a human donor with classical Hodgkin lymphoma. This specimen consisted of peripheral blood mononuclear cells (PBMCs), obtained before the fourth cycle of nivolumab. In nucleotides, the CDR3 is TGTGCCAGCAGCTGGGGCTCCTACAATGAGCAGTTCTTC. Its protein product is CASSWGSYNEQFF.